This T cell receptor beta chain was found in a study of blood T cells in healthy people across ages. This clonotype was recorded at least ten times. CDR1 is SGHTA, CDR2 FQGNSA, per germline. V lost 1 base and J 9 bases, leaving 10 bases between the germline ends. The CDR3 is made up of 13 amino acids. For the second PCR, which ran for roughly 6 to 12 cycles, a sample-barcoded 5' primer and a J-beta primer mix were used. A single record per CDR3 protein comes from TCRdb applying MiXCR to the 5' RACE reads. The sample carries around 900,000 distinct CDR3 sequences, 25% to 35% recorded once. This clonotype was sampled from a woman at least 80 years old in good health. The specimen was blood. The chain couples TRBV7-2 to TRBJ1-5; a weak D match, TRBD1 (5 bases). The CDR3 bases are TGTGCCAGCAGCTTAGACGGGGGGTGGCCCCAGCATTTT. This translates into CASSLDGGWPQHF.